A selection of T cell receptor beta chains follows, all from one sample in a study of blood T cell repertoires in COVID-19. Some clones are missing from TCRdb's copy, which holds only in-frame ones; the method was immunoSEQ multiplex PCR. The profile shows approximately 51,000 clones, 85% to 90% of them singletons. The sequenced sample consisted of peripheral blood. The receptors originated from a woman aged 80 or older with COVID-19, enrolled during active disease. Both conserved end residues are part of each CDR3. D genes are given only for firm matches. Clone size is stated in some rows and not others, as once, few, many or a class when expanded.

j_call: TRBJ1-1
clone_size: once
v_call: TRBV9
d_call: .
cdr3_aa: CASSVASQGSGTEAFF
cdr3_nt: TGTGCCAGCAGCGTAGCTTCGCAGGGTTCGGGCACTGAAGCTTTCTTT

j_call: TRBJ1-4
clone_size: .
v_call: TRBV4-1
d_call: TRBD1
cdr3_aa: CASSPRTGGLQEKLFF
cdr3_nt: TGCGCCAGCAGCCCTCGGACAGGGGGCTTACAAGAAAAACTGTTTTTT

j_call: TRBJ2-1
clone_size: .
v_call: TRBV30
d_call: .
cdr3_aa: CAWSVGDEQFF
cdr3_nt: TGTGCCTGGAGTGTAGGGGATGAGCAGTTCTTC

j_call: TRBJ2-7
clone_size: .
v_call: TRBV30
d_call: .
cdr3_aa: CAWSKASPPYEQYF
cdr3_nt: TGTGCCTGGAGTAAGGCTAGCCCGCCCTACGAGCAGTACTTC

j_call: TRBJ2-7
clone_size: few
v_call: TRBV5-4
d_call: TRBD2
cdr3_aa: CASSLRVGGKNEQYF
cdr3_nt: TGTGCCAGCAGCTTGAGAGTGGGGGGGAAAAACGAGCAGTACTTC

j_call: TRBJ1-4
clone_size: .
v_call: TRBV28
d_call: .
cdr3_aa: CASSLAALNEKLFF
cdr3_nt: TGTGCCAGCAGTTTAGCAGCGTTGAATGAAAAACTGTTTTTT

j_call: TRBJ2-1
clone_size: .
v_call: TRBV5-8
d_call: TRBD2
cdr3_aa: CASSLGLGGRDEQFF
cdr3_nt: TGTGCCAGCAGCTTGGGACTAGGCGGGAGGGATGAGCAGTTCTTC

j_call: TRBJ1-2
clone_size: .
v_call: TRBV21-1
d_call: .
cdr3_aa: CASSSLLATWAGTF
cdr3_nt: TGTGCCAGCAGCTCCCTGTTGGCCACGTGGGCGGGCACCTTC

j_call: TRBJ1-2
clone_size: once
v_call: TRBV13
d_call: TRBD1
cdr3_aa: CASSSAGQGIYGYTF
cdr3_nt: TGTGCCAGCAGCTCCGCGGGACAGGGGATCTATGGCTACACCTTC

j_call: TRBJ1-6
clone_size: .
v_call: TRBV7-9
d_call: .
cdr3_aa: CASSFSGVRNSPLHF
cdr3_nt: TGTGCCAGCAGCTTCTCAGGGGTGCGTAATTCACCCCTCCACTTT

j_call: TRBJ2-5
clone_size: .
v_call: TRBV15
d_call: .
cdr3_aa: CATSRDLGLETQYF
cdr3_nt: TGTGCCACCAGCAGAGATCTAGGCCTAGAGACCCAGTACTTC

j_call: TRBJ2-5
clone_size: .
v_call: TRBV10-3
d_call: .
cdr3_aa: CAISESAGVETQYF
cdr3_nt: TGTGCCATCAGTGAGTCGGCAGGGGTCGAGACCCAGTACTTC

j_call: TRBJ1-2
clone_size: .
v_call: TRBV18
d_call: .
cdr3_aa: CASSPPTANRDGYTF
cdr3_nt: TGTGCCAGCTCACCACCGACGGCAAATCGGGATGGCTACACCTTC

j_call: TRBJ2-1
clone_size: .
v_call: TRBV27
d_call: TRBD2
cdr3_aa: CASSAPGLAGVHEQFF
cdr3_nt: TGTGCCAGCAGTGCGCCGGGACTAGCGGGAGTTCATGAGCAGTTCTTC

j_call: TRBJ1-2
clone_size: .
v_call: TRBV6-5
d_call: TRBD1
cdr3_aa: CASSYNRGRGYGYTF
cdr3_nt: TGTGCCAGCAGTTATAACAGGGGTCGGGGCTATGGCTACACCTTC

j_call: TRBJ1-2
clone_size: .
v_call: TRBV6-5
d_call: TRBD1
cdr3_aa: CASRPATGFNYGYTF
cdr3_nt: TGTGCCAGCAGACCCGCGACAGGGTTTAACTATGGCTACACCTTC

j_call: TRBJ1-4
clone_size: .
v_call: TRBV5-4
d_call: .
cdr3_aa: CASSLAGGRGLELFF
cdr3_nt: TGTGCCAGCAGCTTGGCCGGTGGACGGGGGTTGGAACTGTTTTTT

j_call: TRBJ2-7
clone_size: once
v_call: TRBV20-1
d_call: .
cdr3_aa: CSARGRDEQYF
cdr3_nt: TGCAGTGCTAGAGGCAGGGACGAGCAGTACTTC

j_call: TRBJ1-4
clone_size: .
v_call: TRBV14
d_call: .
cdr3_aa: CASKSRQNEKLFF
cdr3_nt: TGTGCCAGCAAAAGCCGACAGAATGAAAAACTGTTTTTT

j_call: TRBJ1-5
clone_size: once
v_call: TRBV19
d_call: .
cdr3_aa: CATAGDMGPQHF
cdr3_nt: TGTGCCACCGCAGGGGACATGGGACCCCAGCATTTT

j_call: TRBJ1-1
clone_size: .
v_call: TRBV7-9
d_call: TRBD1
cdr3_aa: CASSSPDREATEAFF
cdr3_nt: TGTGCCAGCAGCTCTCCCGACAGGGAAGCCACTGAAGCTTTCTTT

j_call: TRBJ2-1
clone_size: .
v_call: TRBV5-1
d_call: TRBD2
cdr3_aa: CASSKDQRDAYEQFF
cdr3_nt: TGCGCCAGCAGCAAGGACCAGCGGGATGCCTATGAGCAGTTCTTC

j_call: TRBJ2-2
clone_size: few
v_call: TRBV9
d_call: .
cdr3_aa: CASSARTNTGELFF
cdr3_nt: TGTGCCAGCAGCGCCAGGACAAACACCGGGGAGCTGTTTTTT

j_call: TRBJ2-1
clone_size: .
v_call: TRBV6-6
d_call: TRBD2
cdr3_aa: CASSDQRGQRGEQFF
cdr3_nt: TGTGCCAGCAGTGACCAGCGGGGTCAACGTGGAGAGCAGTTCTTC

j_call: TRBJ1-5
clone_size: .
v_call: TRBV5-5
d_call: .
cdr3_aa: CASSLGLQVYQPQHF
cdr3_nt: TGTGCCAGCAGCTTGGGATTACAGGTTTATCAGCCCCAGCATTTT

j_call: TRBJ1-6
clone_size: .
v_call: TRBV18
d_call: TRBD1
cdr3_aa: CASSLQGSDNSPLHF
cdr3_nt: TGTGCCAGCTCACTACAGGGGTCGGATAATTCACCCCTCCACTTT